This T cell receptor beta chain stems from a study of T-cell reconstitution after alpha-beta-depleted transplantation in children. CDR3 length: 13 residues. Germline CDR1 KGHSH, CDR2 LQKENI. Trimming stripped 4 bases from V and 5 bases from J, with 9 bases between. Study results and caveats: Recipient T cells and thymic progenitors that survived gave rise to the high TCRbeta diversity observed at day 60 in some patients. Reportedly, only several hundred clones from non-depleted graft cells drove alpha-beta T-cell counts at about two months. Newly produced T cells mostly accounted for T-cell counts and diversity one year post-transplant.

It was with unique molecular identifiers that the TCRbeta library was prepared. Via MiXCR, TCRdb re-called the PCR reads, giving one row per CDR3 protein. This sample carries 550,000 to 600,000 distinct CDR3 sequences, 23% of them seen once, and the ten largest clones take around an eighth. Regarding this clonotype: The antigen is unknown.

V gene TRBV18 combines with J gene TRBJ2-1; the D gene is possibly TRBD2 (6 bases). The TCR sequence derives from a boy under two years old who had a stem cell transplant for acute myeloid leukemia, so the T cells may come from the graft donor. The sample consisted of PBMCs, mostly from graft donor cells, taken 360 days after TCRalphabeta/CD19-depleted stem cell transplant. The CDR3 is CASSRGDHNEQFF. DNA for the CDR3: TGTGCCAGCTCACGCGGGGACCACAATGAGCAGTTCTTC.